The sequence of this TCR beta chain was determined in a study of CD8 T cells in ankylosing spondylitis. Study results and limitations: Several highly homologous variants made up a TCR beta motif, and this motif appeared characteristic of ankylosing spondylitis blood. In reactive arthritis synovial fluid and blood, some motif variants had been reported before.

Regarding this clonotype: Its specificity is not known.

The TCR beta libraries were generated through quantitative 5'-RACE incorporating molecular barcodes. MiXCR, applied by TCRdb to the 5' RACE reads, yields one record per CDR3 protein. The sample yields about 160,000 distinct CDR3 sequences, roughly 10% seen once. The CDR3 has 13 amino acids. V was cut by 4 bases and J by 3 bases, with 12 bases left in between. CDR1 is GTSNPN, CDR2 SVGIG, per germline (reference sequence). The V and J genes are TRBV30 and TRBJ1-1; D is unresolved. This clonotype originated in a female donor with ankylosing spondylitis or in good health (not recorded which). The sequencing input was blood, either unsorted or a sorted T cell fraction (not recorded which). The CDR3 DNA sequence: TGTGCCTGGACCTGGGCAGGTTACACTGAAGCTTTCTTT. Protein sequence: CAWTWAGYTEAFF.